This entry concerns a single T cell receptor (beta chain). Antigen: not known. This CDR3 has 13 amino acids. Germline V gene lookup returns CDR1 SGHTA and CDR2 FQGTGA. V shed 5 bases and J shed 5 bases, with 12 bases lying between them. The sample originates from a study of cytomegalovirus exposure and HLA in healthy donors. Study context: In a later analysis, it was reported that the roughly 130 validation repertoires had been produced on the same platform as the 500 to 850 repertoires belonging to the first cohort. Overall study findings and caveats: Some public TCRs appeared in many individuals, while most sequences were rare.

Produced via immunoSEQ multiplex PCR; TCRdb's table is partial and in-frame only. Of fewer than 150,000 clones in the sample, approximately 86% were seen once. The clonotype comes from a woman aged 18-35 years in good health and CMV-seropositive. The sequenced sample was PBMCs. The chain carries TRBV7-3 and TRBJ1-1; perhaps TRBD1 as D (6 bases). The CDR3 DNA is TGTGCCAGCAGCATTACAGGGAAAACTGAAGCTTTCTTT. Encoded protein: CASSITGKTEAFF.